This T cell receptor beta chain appears in the sequencing data of a study of a mutant IDH1 vaccine in newly diagnosed glioma. In the study overall: Sex among treated patients split around 60% male, approximately 40% female; mean age was roughly 40 years. Participants attended visit V12, the safety follow-up, at week 35, and then attended visit V13 at week 47. Study-level results: Whatever changes occurred in top peripheral T cell clonotypes seemed unrelated to pseudoprogression.

There are 14 residues in the CDR3. V dropped 1 base and J dropped 10; count of bases not matched to a gene: 5. Germline CDR1 is SEHNR and CDR2 is FQNEAQ (reference sequence). As for this clone: Antigen unknown.

Clones were read by immunoSEQ multiplex PCR, and TCRdb kept only the in-frame ones, dropping some. The table includes approximately 80,000 clones, 75% to 85% detected once. Documented time point: week 47, end of study. Vaccination used 300 ug of mutant IDH1 20-mer peptide per dose, with topical imiquimod. The donors' diagnosis was new WHO grade 3 or 4 astrocytoma that was IDH1-mutant and ATRX-lost. Here the sequenced sample was PBMCs, taken from a glioma patient whose treatment included an IDH1 peptide vaccine. This sequence originates from a man aged 35 to 55 with glioma. The gene calls are TRBV7-9 and TRBJ1-4; 8 positions agree with TRBD1. DNA of the CDR3: TGTGCCAGCAGCTTAGGGACAGGGAGGTTAAAACTGTTTTTT. Protein sequence: CASSLGTGRLKLFF.